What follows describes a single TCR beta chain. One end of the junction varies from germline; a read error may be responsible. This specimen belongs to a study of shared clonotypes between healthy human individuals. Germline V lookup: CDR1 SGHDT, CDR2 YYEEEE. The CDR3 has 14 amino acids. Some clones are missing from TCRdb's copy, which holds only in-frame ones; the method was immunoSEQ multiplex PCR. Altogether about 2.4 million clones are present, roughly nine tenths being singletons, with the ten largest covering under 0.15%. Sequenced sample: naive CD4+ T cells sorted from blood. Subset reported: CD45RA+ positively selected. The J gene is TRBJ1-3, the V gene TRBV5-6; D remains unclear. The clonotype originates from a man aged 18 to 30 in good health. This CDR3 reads CASSFRISGSTIYF. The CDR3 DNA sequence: TGTGCCAGCAGCTTTAGGATTTCTGGAAGCACCATATATTTT.